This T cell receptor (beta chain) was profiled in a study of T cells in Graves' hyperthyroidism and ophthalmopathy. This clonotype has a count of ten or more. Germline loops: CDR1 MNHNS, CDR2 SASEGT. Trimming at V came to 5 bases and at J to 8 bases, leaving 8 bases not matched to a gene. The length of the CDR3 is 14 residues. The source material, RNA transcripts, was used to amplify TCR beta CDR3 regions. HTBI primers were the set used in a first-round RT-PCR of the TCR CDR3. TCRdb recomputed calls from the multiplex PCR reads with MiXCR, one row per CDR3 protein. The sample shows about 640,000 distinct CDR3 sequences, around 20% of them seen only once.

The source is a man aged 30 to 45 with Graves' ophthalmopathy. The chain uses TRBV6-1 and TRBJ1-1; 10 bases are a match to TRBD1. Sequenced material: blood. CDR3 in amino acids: CASSLGQGVAEAFF. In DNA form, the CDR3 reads TGTGCCAGCAGTCTCGGACAGGGGGTCGCCGAAGCTTTCTTT.